The entry below gives a single T cell receptor beta chain sequence along with its context. As handled by the study authors: Amplification of reference gene primers was used by the study to estimate nucleated cell counts. Here immunoSEQ multiplex PCR was the method, and the copy in TCRdb shows in-frame clones only, minus some. V, J and clone size reflect that table, while D and trimming were determined from the DNA. The sample has approximately 300,000 clones, over 90% seen once; the top ten hold about 4%. The data were taken from a study of blood T cell repertoires in COVID-19. Study context: The samples span acute and convalescent COVID-19 from the United States, Italy and Spain.

The cohort comprised adults aged roughly 18 to 90 years residing in approximately 25 US areas. No more than 2 weeks before study entry, exposed participants had met a case of COVID-19. Germline lookup yields CDR1 SQVTM and CDR2 ANQGSEA. The CDR3 sequence is 11 residues long. Between the trimmed V and J ends, which lost 3 bases and 4 bases, there was a span of 7 bases. The chain has TRBV29-1 and TRBJ2-7; tentative D call: TRBD1 (5 bases). Sequencing was carried out using PBMCs or T cells enriched from blood (not recorded which). The receptor was isolated from a woman aged 30 to 39 who had been exposed to COVID-19. CDR3 coding DNA: TGCAGCGTTGAGGCAGGGTACGAGCAGTACTTC. Translation: CSVEAGYEQYF.